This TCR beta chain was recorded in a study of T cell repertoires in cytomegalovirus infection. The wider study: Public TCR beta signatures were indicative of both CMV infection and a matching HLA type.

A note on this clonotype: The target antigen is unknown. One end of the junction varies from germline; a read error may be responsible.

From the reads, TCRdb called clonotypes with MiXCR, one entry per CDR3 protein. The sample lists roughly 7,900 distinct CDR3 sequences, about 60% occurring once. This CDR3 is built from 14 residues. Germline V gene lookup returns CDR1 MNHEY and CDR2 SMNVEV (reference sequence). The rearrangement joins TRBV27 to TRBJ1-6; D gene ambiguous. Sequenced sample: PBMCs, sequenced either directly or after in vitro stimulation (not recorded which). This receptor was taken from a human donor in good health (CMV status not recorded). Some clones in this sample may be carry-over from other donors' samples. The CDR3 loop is CASSTWTHNSPPHF. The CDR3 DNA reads TGTGCCAGCAGCACATGGACTCATAATTCACCCCCCCACTTT.